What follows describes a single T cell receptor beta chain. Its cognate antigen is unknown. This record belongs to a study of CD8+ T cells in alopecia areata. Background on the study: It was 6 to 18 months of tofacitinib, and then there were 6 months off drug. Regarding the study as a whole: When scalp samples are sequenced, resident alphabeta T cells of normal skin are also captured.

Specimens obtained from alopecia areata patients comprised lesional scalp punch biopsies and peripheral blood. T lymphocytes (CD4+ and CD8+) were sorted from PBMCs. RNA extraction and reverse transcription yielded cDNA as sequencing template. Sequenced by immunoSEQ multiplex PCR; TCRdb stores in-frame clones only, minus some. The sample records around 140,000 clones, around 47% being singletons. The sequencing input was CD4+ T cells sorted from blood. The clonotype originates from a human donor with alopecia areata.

CDR3 sequence (DNA): TGTGCCAGCAGTCTGAGATCCGGGACAGGGGTTCAGCCCCAGCATTTT. Translated: CASSLRSGTGVQPQHF. V is TRBV28 and J is TRBJ1-5, with 10 bases that match TRBD1. V shed 5 bases, J shed 6 bases, and the junction held 10 bases outside the gene matches. Germline values: CDR1 MDHEN, CDR2 SYDVKM. The CDR3 is made up of 16 amino acids.